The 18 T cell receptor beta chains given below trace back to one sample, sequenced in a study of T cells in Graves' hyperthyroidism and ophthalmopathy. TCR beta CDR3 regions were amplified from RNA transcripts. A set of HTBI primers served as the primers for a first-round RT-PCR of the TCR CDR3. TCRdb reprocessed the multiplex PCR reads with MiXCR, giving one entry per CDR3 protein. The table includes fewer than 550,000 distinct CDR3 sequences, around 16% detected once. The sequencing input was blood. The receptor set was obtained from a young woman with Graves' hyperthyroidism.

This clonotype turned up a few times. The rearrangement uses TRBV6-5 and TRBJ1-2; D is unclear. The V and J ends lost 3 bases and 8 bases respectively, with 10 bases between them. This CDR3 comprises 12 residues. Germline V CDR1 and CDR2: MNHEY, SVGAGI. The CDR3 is CASSYQAPGYTF. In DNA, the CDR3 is TGTGCCAGCAGTTATCAAGCCCCCGGCTACACCTTC.

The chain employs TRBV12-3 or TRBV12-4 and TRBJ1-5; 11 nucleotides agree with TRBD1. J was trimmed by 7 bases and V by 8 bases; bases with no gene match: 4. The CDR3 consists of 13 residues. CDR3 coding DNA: TGTGCCAGCGAGGGACAGGGGGGACAGCCCCAGCATTTT. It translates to CASEGQGGQPQHF.

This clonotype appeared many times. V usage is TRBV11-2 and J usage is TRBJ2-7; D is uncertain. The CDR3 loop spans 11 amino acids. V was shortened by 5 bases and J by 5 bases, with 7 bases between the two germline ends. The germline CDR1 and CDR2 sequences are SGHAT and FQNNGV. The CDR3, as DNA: TGTGCCAGCAGCCACCAGAACGAGCAGTACTTC. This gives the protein CASSHQNEQYF.

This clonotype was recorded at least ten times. The CDR3 loop reads CASSLEGSSYEQYF. In DNA, the CDR3 is TGTGCCAGCAGTTTAGAGGGGAGCTCCTACGAGCAGTACTTC. The gene calls are TRBV28 and TRBJ2-7; tentatively, D is TRBD1 or TRBD2 (5 bases each). V lost 2 bases and J lost 0, with 8 bases in between. This CDR3 has 14 residues. Per the germline V gene, CDR1 is MDHEN and CDR2 is SYDVKM.

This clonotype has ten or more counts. The DNA of the CDR3 is TGTGCCACCAGGGACGGAGCGGGAGGAGATACGCAGTATTTT. This codes for CATRDGAGGDTQYF. V usage is TRBV24-1 and J usage is TRBJ2-3, with TRBD2 matching over 9 bases. After removal of 7 bases from V and 5 bases from J, the junction contained 6 bases not matched to a gene. The CDR3 contains 14 residues. Germline V lookup: CDR1 KGHDR, CDR2 SFDVKD.

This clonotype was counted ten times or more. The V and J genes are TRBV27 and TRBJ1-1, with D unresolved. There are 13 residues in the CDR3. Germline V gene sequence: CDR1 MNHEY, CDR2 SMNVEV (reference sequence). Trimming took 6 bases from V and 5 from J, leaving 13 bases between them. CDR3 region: CASSPPGRTEAFF. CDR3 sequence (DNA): TGTGCCAGCAGCCCACCCGGAAGGACTGAAGCTTTCTTT.

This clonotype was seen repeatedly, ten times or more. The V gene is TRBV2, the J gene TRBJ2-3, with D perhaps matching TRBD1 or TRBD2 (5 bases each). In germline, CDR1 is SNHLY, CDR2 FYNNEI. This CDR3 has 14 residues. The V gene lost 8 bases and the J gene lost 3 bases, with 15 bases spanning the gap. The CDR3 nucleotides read TGTGCCAGCTCAAAAATGAGGGGTACAGATACGCAGTATTTT. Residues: CASSKMRGTDTQYF.

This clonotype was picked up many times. CDR3 nucleotides: TGTGCCAGCAGCTTAATGGGACTCCGGGGTGAGCAGTTCTTC. Protein: CASSLMGLRGEQFF. The chain recombines TRBV7-3 with TRBJ2-1, with a weak D call TRBD2 (6 bases). The CDR3 loop spans 14 amino acids. The V gene lost 1 base and the J gene lost 9 bases, with 13 bases spanning the gap. The germline V gene encodes CDR1 SGHTA and CDR2 FQGTGA.

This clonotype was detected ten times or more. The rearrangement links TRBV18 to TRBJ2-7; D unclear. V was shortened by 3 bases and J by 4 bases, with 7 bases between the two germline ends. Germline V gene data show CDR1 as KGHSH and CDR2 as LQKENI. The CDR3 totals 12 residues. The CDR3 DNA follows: TGTGCCAGCTCACCGGTCCTTTACGAGCAGTACTTC. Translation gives CASSPVLYEQYF.

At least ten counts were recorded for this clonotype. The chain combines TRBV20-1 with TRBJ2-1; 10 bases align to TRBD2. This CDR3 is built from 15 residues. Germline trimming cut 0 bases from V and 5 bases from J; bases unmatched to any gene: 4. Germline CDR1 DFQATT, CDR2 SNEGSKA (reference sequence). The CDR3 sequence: CSARDASGSDNEQFF. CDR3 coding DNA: TGCAGTGCTAGAGACGCTAGCGGGAGCGACAATGAGCAGTTCTTC.

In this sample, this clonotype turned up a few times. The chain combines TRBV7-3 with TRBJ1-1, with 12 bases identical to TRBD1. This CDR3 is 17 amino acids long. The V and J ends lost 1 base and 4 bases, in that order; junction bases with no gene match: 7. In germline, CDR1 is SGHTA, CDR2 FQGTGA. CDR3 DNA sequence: TGTGCCAGCAGCTTAAATGGGGACAGGGGGCCGGTCACTGAAGCTTTCTTT. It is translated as CASSLNGDRGPVTEAFF.

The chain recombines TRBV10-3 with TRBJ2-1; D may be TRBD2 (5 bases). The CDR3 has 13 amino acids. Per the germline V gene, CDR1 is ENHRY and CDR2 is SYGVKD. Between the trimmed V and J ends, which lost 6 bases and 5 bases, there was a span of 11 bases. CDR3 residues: CAIRPGENNEQFF. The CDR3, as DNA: TGTGCCATCAGGCCCGGGGAAAACAATGAGCAGTTCTTC.

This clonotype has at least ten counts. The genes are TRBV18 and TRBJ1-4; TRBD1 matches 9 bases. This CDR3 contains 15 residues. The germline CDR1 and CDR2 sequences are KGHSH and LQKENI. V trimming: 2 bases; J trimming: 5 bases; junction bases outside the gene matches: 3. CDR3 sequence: CASSPIGQGNEKLFF. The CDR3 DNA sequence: TGTGCCAGCTCACCAATCGGACAGGGGAATGAAAAACTGTTTTTT.

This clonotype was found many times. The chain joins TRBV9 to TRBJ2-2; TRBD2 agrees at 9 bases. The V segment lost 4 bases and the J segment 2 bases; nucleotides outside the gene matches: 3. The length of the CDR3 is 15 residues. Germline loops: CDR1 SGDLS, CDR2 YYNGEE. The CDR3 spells CASSFSGGNTGELFF. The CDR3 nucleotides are TGTGCCAGCAGCTTTAGCGGGGGTAACACCGGGGAGCTGTTTTTT.

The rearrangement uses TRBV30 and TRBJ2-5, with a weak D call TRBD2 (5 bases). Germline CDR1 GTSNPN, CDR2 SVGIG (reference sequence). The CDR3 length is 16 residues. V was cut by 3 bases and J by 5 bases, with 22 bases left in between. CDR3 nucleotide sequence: TGTGCCTGGAGCCCAAGAGGGCGGGTAGTACCCGAGACCCAGTACTTC. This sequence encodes CAWSPRGRVVPETQYF. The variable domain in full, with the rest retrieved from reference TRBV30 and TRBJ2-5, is SQTIHQWPATLVQPVGSPLSLECTVEGTSNPNLYWYRQAAGRGLQLLFYSVGIGQISSEVPQNLSASRPQDRQFILSSKKLLLSDSGFYLCAWSPRGRVVPETQYFGPGTRLLVL.

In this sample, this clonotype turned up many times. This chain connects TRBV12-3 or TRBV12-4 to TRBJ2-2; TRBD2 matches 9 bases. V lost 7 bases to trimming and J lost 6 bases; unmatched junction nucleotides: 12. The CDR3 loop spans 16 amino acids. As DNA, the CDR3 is TGTGCCAGCAACGTGCGAGCGGGGGGCAGCGCCGGGGAGCTGTTTTTT. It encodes CASNVRAGGSAGELFF.

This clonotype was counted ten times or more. CDR3 DNA sequence: TGCAGTGCTAGAGTTTCGGACGGCACAGATACGCAGTATTTT. It is translated as CSARVSDGTDTQYF. This chain joins TRBV20-1 and TRBJ2-3; D not resolved. V lost 1 base, J lost 1 base, and 9 bases lay in between. Germline CDR1 reads DFQATT; CDR2 reads SNEGSKA (reference sequence). The CDR3 sequence is 14 residues long.

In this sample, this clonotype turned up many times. CDR3 sequence reads: CASSQDTTGSSYYGYTF. CDR3 DNA: TGCGCCAGCAGCCAAGACACGACAGGGAGTTCTTACTATGGCTACACCTTC. V usage is TRBV4-1 and J usage is TRBJ1-2; TRBD1 matches 7 bases. V lost 0 bases to trimming and J lost 3 bases; unmatched junction nucleotides: 10. CDR3 length: 17 amino acids. Germline values: CDR1 MGHRA, CDR2 YSYEKL.